These 21 T cell receptor beta chains were all obtained from the same sample, sequenced in a study of response to subunit inactivated influenza vaccine. MiXCR, applied by TCRdb to the RT-PCR reads, yields one record per CDR3 protein. The sample lists about 650,000 distinct CDR3 sequences; approximately 14% were seen once. Sequencing was performed on PBMCs from blood, taken about 11 days after vaccination. These receptors were obtained from a man between 45 and 60 years old who received an inactivated influenza vaccine.

This clonotype was seen a few times. The J gene is TRBJ1-5, the V gene TRBV7-2; unclear D gene. V was shortened by 5 bases and J by 3 bases, with 8 bases between the two germline ends. Germline V gene sequence: CDR1 SGHTA, CDR2 FQGNSA. The CDR3 contains 13 residues. The CDR3 region has the DNA TGTGCCAGCAGCCCCACTAACAATCAGCCCCAGCATTTT. Its protein is CASSPTNNQPQHF.

The J gene is TRBJ1-1, the V gene TRBV20-1, with 8 nucleotides matching TRBD1. The junction had 3 bases not matched to a gene; V was cut back by 5 bases and J by 1 base. This CDR3 has 13 residues. Per germline, CDR1 DFQATT and CDR2 SNEGSKA (reference sequence). This chain's CDR3 is CSAEDRENTEAFF. CDR3 bases: TGCAGTGCTGAGGACAGGGAGAACACTGAAGCTTTCTTT.

This clonotype was observed a few times. The chain is built from TRBV7-2 and TRBJ2-7, with D perhaps TRBD2 (6 bases). Germline loops: CDR1 SGHTA, CDR2 FQGNSA. V was pared by 2 bases and J by 3 bases, with 11 bases between. This CDR3 comprises 14 residues. The chain's CDR3 is CASSLSAGIYEQYF. The DNA for the CDR3 is TGTGCCAGCAGCTTATCGGCGGGGATCTACGAGCAGTACTTC.

This chain joins TRBV20-1 and TRBJ1-6; the D is unclear. The CDR3 totals 19 residues. In germline, CDR1 is DFQATT, CDR2 SNEGSKA (reference sequence). V was clipped by 4 bases and J by 0 bases, with 22 bases between them. DNA of the CDR3: TGCAGTGCTAAAGATGAGGGCAGACCCATGAGCTCCTATAATTCACCCCTCCACTTT. Its translation: CSAKDEGRPMSSYNSPLHF.

This clonotype appeared a few times. V and J are TRBV11-2 and TRBJ2-3; TRBD1 agrees at 8 bases. V was clipped by 3 bases and J by 3 bases; unmatched bases: 5. The CDR3 has 15 amino acids. The germline gives CDR1 SGHAT, CDR2 FQNNGV. DNA for the CDR3: TGTGCCAGCAGCTTCGGGACAGGCATAACAGATACGCAGTATTTT. This sequence encodes CASSFGTGITDTQYF.

The chain recombines TRBV29-1 with TRBJ2-4; D ambiguous. V lost 4 bases, J lost 8 bases, and 15 bases lay in between. The CDR3 spans 13 residues. The germline CDR1 and CDR2 sequences are SQVTM and ANQGSEA. The CDR3 loop reads CSVAVSRTDIQYF. DNA of the CDR3: TGCAGCGTTGCAGTAAGCCGGACCGACATTCAGTACTTC.

The chain recombines TRBV7-9 with TRBJ2-1; tentatively, D is TRBD2 (5 bases). Per the germline V gene, CDR1 is SEHNR and CDR2 is FQNEAQ (reference sequence). The CDR3 has 12 amino acids. The V end lost 0 bases, the J end lost 14 bases, and 11 bases lay between the germline ends. The chain's CDR3 is CASSLAAGGKFF. The CDR3 DNA reads TGTGCCAGCAGCTTAGCTGCAGGAGGAAAGTTCTTC.

Concerning this clonotype itself: A much bigger clone sits one base away, suggesting this may be a read error. CDR3: CASSRQVGEQFF. For the CDR3, the DNA is TGTGCCAGCAGCCGACAGGTTGGTGAGCAGTTCTTC. V usage is TRBV7-2 and J usage is TRBJ2-1, with D perhaps TRBD1 (6 bases). The CDR3 length is 12 residues. V was clipped by 5 bases and J by 9 bases, with 11 bases between them. Germline V CDR1 and CDR2: SGHTA, FQGNSA.

This clonotype was detected many times. This rearrangement joins TRBV5-1 to TRBJ2-1; TRBD2 aligns across 7 bases. J gave up 0 bases and V 4 bases, and 4 bases lay outside the gene matches. Germline values: CDR1 SGHRS, CDR2 YFSETQ. The CDR3 sequence is 15 residues long. CDR3 sequence reads: CASSPIAGSYNEQFF. CDR3 coding DNA: TGCGCCAGCAGCCCAATAGCGGGCTCCTACAATGAGCAGTTCTTC.

This clonotype showed up just a few times. The chain couples TRBV4-2 to TRBJ2-7; 7 nucleotides agree with TRBD1. Per germline, CDR1 LGHNA and CDR2 YNFKEQ. The CDR3 is made up of 15 amino acids. Trimming cost V 4 bases and J 5 bases; bases outside gene matches: 11. CDR3 DNA sequence: TGTGCCAGCAGCCGCGCTCGGGACAGCTTGAACGAGCAGTACTTC. It encodes CASSRARDSLNEQYF.

Points on this clonotype: At one end the junction does not follow the germline gene, possibly because of a read error. The chain links TRBV10-3 to TRBJ2-7, with D possibly TRBD1 on 5 matching bases. This CDR3 is built from 17 residues. From germline, CDR1 is ENHRY and CDR2 SYGVKD. The CDR3 spells CAISDRFGHSSLRATDF. The CDR3 bases are TGTGCCATCAGTGATAGGTTCGGACATTCCTCCCTACGAGCAACGGACTTC.

The chain links TRBV7-8 to TRBJ2-7; a possible D gene is TRBD2 (6 bases). With 0 bases removed from V and 6 bases from J, the gap between germline ends came to 9 bases. CDR3 length: 13 amino acids. Looked up from germline, CDR1 is SGHVS and CDR2 is FQNEAQ. DNA for the CDR3: TGTGCCAGCAGCTTAGCGTACGGGAGCGAGCAGTACTTC. Its translation is CASSLAYGSEQYF. The whole variable domain, filled in from reference TRBV7-8 and TRBJ2-7, reads GAGVSQSPRYKVAKRGQDVALRCDPISGHVSLFWYQQALGQGPEFLTYFQNEAQLDKSGLPSDRFFAERPEGSVSTLKIQRTQQEDSAVYLCASSLAYGSEQYFGPGTRLTVT.

The sample holds a few counts of this clonotype. The chain is built from TRBV21-1 and TRBJ2-1; TRBD2 reflects the table's D call only, with no check against the DNA. TRBV21-1 has pseudogene status. This CDR3 comprises 12 residues. The CDR3 reads CASSTRRPTSFF. CDR3 nucleotide sequence: TGTGCCAGCAGCACCCGCCGGCCAACCTCTTTCTTC.

The chain has TRBV4-2 and TRBJ2-5; possibly TRBD1 for D (6 bases). This CDR3 has 15 amino acids. The V and J ends lost 0 bases and 3 bases respectively, with 11 bases between them. Germline values: CDR1 LGHNA, CDR2 YNFKEQ. CDR3 nucleotide sequence: TGTGCCAGCAGCCAAGAGAGGCGGACAGAAGAGACCCAGTACTTC. Translation gives CASSQERRTEETQYF.

This clonotype was seen only a few times. The J gene is TRBJ2-7, the V gene TRBV5-1; D remains ambiguous. Germline CDR1 SGHRS, CDR2 YFSETQ. This CDR3 spans 12 amino acids. V lost 4 bases and J lost 5, with 10 bases in between. The CDR3 nucleotides are TGCGCCAGCAGCGGCTTAGTCGACGAGCAGTACTTC. This translates into CASSGLVDEQYF.

This clonotype appeared many times. The chain has TRBV7-9 and TRBJ2-1; either TRBD1 or TRBD2 may fit D (5 bases each). From germline, CDR1 is SEHNR and CDR2 FQNEAQ (reference sequence). V was cut by 1 base and J by 7 bases, with 8 bases left in between. The length of the CDR3 is 13 residues. The CDR3 DNA reads as TGTGCCAGCAGCTTAGGGGGGAGAAATGAGCAGTTCTTC. This encodes CASSLGGRNEQFF. Combining the CDR3 with reference TRBV7-9 and TRBJ2-1 gives the whole variable domain DTGVSQNPRHKITKRGQNVTFRCDPISEHNRLYWYRQTLGQGPEFLTYFQNEAQLEKSRLLSDRFSAERPKGSFSTLEIQRTEQGDSAMYLCASSLGGRNEQFFGPGTRLTVL.

This chain uses TRBV12-3 or TRBV12-4 with TRBJ1-6, with D possibly being TRBD1 (5 bases). Trimming pared 3 bases from V and 7 bases from J, leaving 19 bases between. The CDR3 has 17 residues. The CDR3 loop reads CASSLRVNRGVNSPLHF. The CDR3 DNA sequence: TGTGCCAGCAGTTTGAGGGTCAATCGAGGGGTCAATTCACCCCTCCACTTT.

This clonotype has more than one count but fewer than ten. V gene TRBV20-1 combines with J gene TRBJ2-4; no reliable D call. The CDR3 loop spans 14 amino acids. Germline CDR1 reads DFQATT; CDR2 reads SNEGSKA (reference sequence). Trimming took off 0 bases at V and 5 bases at J, with 11 bases between the two ends. The CDR3 loop is CSARDVVGENIQYF. The CDR3 bases are TGCAGTGCTAGAGATGTGGTTGGGGAAAACATTCAGTACTTC.

CDR3 in DNA: TGTGCCTGGAGTGGTGGGGTCGGGTACGAGCAGTACTTC. Protein: CAWSGGVGYEQYF. This rearrangement joins TRBV30 to TRBJ2-7, with D unclear. Germline CDR1 is GTSNPN and CDR2 is SVGIG (reference sequence). The V gene lost 1 base and the J gene lost 4 bases, with 11 bases spanning the gap. The CDR3 has 13 amino acids.

In regard to this clonotype: The junction and the germline gene differ at one end; a read error may be behind it. The V call is TRBV9, the J call TRBJ2-1; 7 nucleotides agree with TRBD1. Germline V CDR1 and CDR2: SGDLS, YYNGEE. The CDR3 contains 11 residues. This CDR3 reads CASSFDRVLIF. The CDR3 nucleotides are TGTGCCAGCAGCTTCGACAGGGTTTTGATCTTC.

The V call is TRBV30, the J call TRBJ2-7, with D perhaps TRBD1 or TRBD2 (5 bases each). The CDR3 is 11 amino acids. Germline V gene lookup returns CDR1 GTSNPN and CDR2 SVGIG (reference sequence). Trimming took off 5 bases at V and 5 bases at J, with 10 bases between the two ends. The CDR3 DNA reads as TGTGCCTGGGCGTGGGACCACGAGCAGTACTTC. It is translated as CAWAWDHEQYF.